This T cell receptor beta chain was captured by sequencing in a study of blood T cell repertoires in COVID-19. Recruitment covered 20 to 25 US areas and drew participants whose ages spanned roughly 18 to 100 years. Assignments of participants to cohorts depended upon their own reported clinical history. Donors in Cohort 3 counted as recovered after two negative PCRs, clearance, or symptom resolution. The V gene's germline CDR1 is MDHEN and CDR2 SYDVKM. The V gene end was trimmed by 6 bases and the J gene end by 7 bases; junction bases not matched to a gene: 10. The CDR3 has 14 amino acids. Source study methods: Estimation of nucleated cell counts relied on the amplification of reference gene primers. Measured with immunoSEQ multiplex PCR; TCRdb has only the in-frame clones, and not every one. V, J and clone size are those of that table, while D and trimming were read from the DNA. The repertoire includes a few hundred thousand clones, roughly 87% of them detected once, and around 9% sits in the top ten.

This TCR was recovered from a woman between 18 and 30 years old who had recovered from COVID-19. The V and J genes are TRBV28 and TRBJ1-2; 8 bases match TRBD1. Material: PBMCs or T cells enriched from blood (not recorded which). CDR3 nucleotide sequence: TGTGCCAGCAGCTCGGGACAGGCGCAACTTGGCTACACCTTC. As protein: CASSSGQAQLGYTF.